The 16 T cell receptor beta chains below all came from one sample that was sequenced in a study of T cell repertoires in cytomegalovirus infection. These receptors lack a known antigen. TCRdb analysed the reads with MiXCR anew, one entry per CDR3 protein. In the table there are some 46,000 distinct CDR3 sequences, nearly 20% of which are singletons. Sample: CD8+ T cells from cultured PBMCs, taken from culture after CMV antigen stimulation. Source of these receptors: a human donor in good health (CMV status not recorded). Some clones in this sample may be carry-over from other donors' samples.

This clonotype was recorded a few times. V gene TRBV27 combines with J gene TRBJ2-3; D unresolved. V lost 1 base and J 1 base, leaving 9 bases between the germline ends. The CDR3 has 15 residues. Germline CDR1 is MNHEY and CDR2 is SMNVEV (reference sequence). CDR3 DNA sequence: TGTGCCAGCAGTTTATACGACACAGGCACAGATACGCAGTATTTT. As protein: CASSLYDTGTDTQYF.

This clonotype occurred a few times. The gene calls are TRBV5-4 and TRBJ1-1, with a weak D call TRBD1 (5 bases). This CDR3 has 13 amino acids. Germline V gives CDR1 SGHNT, CDR2 YYREEE (reference sequence). The V end was cut by 4 bases, the J end by 5 bases, with 12 bases between. The DNA of the CDR3 is TGTGCCAGCAGCCTTGGTAGACAGACTGAAGCTTTCTTT. Translating it yields CASSLGRQTEAFF. The variable domain in full, with the rest retrieved from reference TRBV5-4 and TRBJ1-1, is ETGVTQSPTHLIKTRGQQVTLRCSSQSGHNTVSWYQQALGQGPQFIFQYYREEENGRGNFPPRFSGLQFPNYSSELNVNALELDDSALYLCASSLGRQTEAFFGQGTRLTVV.

J is TRBJ2-7 and V is TRBV6-9; TRBD1 matches 10 bases. The CDR3 is 19 amino acids. Germline CDR1 is MNHGY and CDR2 is SVAAGI. Trimming took 5 bases from V and 1 from J; bases not matched to a gene: 17. CDR3 sequence (DNA): TGTGCCAGCAGTCCAGGGACAGGGGCTCGACCGTCCGAATCCTACGAGCAGTACTTC. As protein: CASSPGTGARPSESYEQYF.

The V call is TRBV27, the J call TRBJ1-5; 7 bases fit TRBD1. Germline V lookup: CDR1 MNHEY, CDR2 SMNVEV (reference sequence). This CDR3 is 15 amino acids long. V was pared by 2 bases and J by 7 bases, with 8 bases of the junction left unmatched. CDR3 DNA sequence: TGTGCCAGCAGTTTAAACAGGGGAGGGGACCAGCCCCAGCATTTT. Amino acid sequence: CASSLNRGGDQPQHF.

The chain carries TRBV29-1 and TRBJ2-1; 11 nucleotides align to TRBD1. J gave up 4 bases and V 6 bases, and 8 bases lay outside the gene matches. The germline gives CDR1 SQVTM, CDR2 ANQGSEA. The CDR3 covers 15 residues. The CDR3 reads CSVIPGQGVYNEQFF. The CDR3 DNA follows: TGCAGCGTCATTCCGGGACAGGGGGTTTACAATGAGCAGTTCTTC.

As for this clonotype: The CDR3 does not end in the conserved phenylalanine or tryptophan, so this is likely a read error. V is TRBV7-8 and J is TRBJ1-3; 8 positions agree with TRBD1. This CDR3 is built from 17 residues. Germline-derived CDR1 and CDR2 are SGHVS and FQNEAQ. The CDR3 sequence is CASILLSGTGPRNTIYL. Written as DNA, the CDR3 is TGTGCCAGCATCTTATTAAGCGGGACAGGACCTAGAAACACCATATATTTA.

The rearrangement joins TRBV3-1 to TRBJ1-1; D is uncertain. Germline assignment: CDR1 LGHDT and CDR2 YNNKEL (reference sequence). V was shortened by 0 bases and J by 3 bases, with 14 bases between the two germline ends. The CDR3 covers 16 residues. CDR3 protein: CASSQEWSREHTEAFF. The DNA for the CDR3 is TGTGCCAGCAGCCAAGAGTGGTCTAGGGAACACACTGAAGCTTTCTTT.

This clonotype was detected many times. J is TRBJ1-2 and V is TRBV4-3; the D gene is possibly TRBD1 (5 bases). The V end lost 4 bases, the J end lost 1 base, and 16 bases lay between the germline ends. The germline CDR1 and CDR2 sequences are LGHNA and YSLEER. The CDR3 spans 16 residues. The CDR3 sequence: CASSPAPQGNNYGYTF. The CDR3 DNA sequence: TGCGCCAGCAGCCCCGCGCCGCAGGGCAATAACTATGGCTACACCTTC.

This clonotype was counted between two and nine times. The chain couples TRBV4-3 to TRBJ1-5, with D possibly being TRBD1 (5 bases). Germline lookup yields CDR1 LGHNA and CDR2 YSLEER. There are 16 residues in the CDR3. V was trimmed by 0 bases and J by 1 base, leaving 10 bases between them. The CDR3 loop is CASSQDRGGSNQPQHF. The DNA for the CDR3 is TGCGCCAGCAGCCAAGATAGGGGAGGAAGCAATCAGCCCCAGCATTTT.

The rearrangement joins TRBV30 to TRBJ2-7, with D unresolved. The germline CDR1 and CDR2 sequences are GTSNPN and SVGIG (reference sequence). The CDR3 extends over 14 amino acids. With 1 base removed from V and 4 bases from J, the gap between germline ends came to 14 bases. CDR3 coding DNA: TGTGCCTGGAGTGGTTCGGAGCGTCGGTACGAGCAGTACTTC. Translation: CAWSGSERRYEQYF.

This clonotype is large. J is TRBJ1-6 and V is TRBV4-3; D not resolved. The germline V and J ends were trimmed by 0 bases and 1 base, with 7 bases remaining between them. This CDR3 is 16 amino acids long. Per germline, CDR1 LGHNA and CDR2 YSLEER. CDR3 residues: CASSQDPGSYNSPLHF. CDR3 DNA: TGCGCCAGCAGCCAAGATCCGGGATCCTATAATTCACCCCTCCACTTT.

This clonotype was counted many times. The chain uses TRBV7-6 and TRBJ2-7; D is possibly TRBD2 (5 bases). Germline assignment: CDR1 SGHVS and CDR2 FNYEAQ. This CDR3 region has 14 residues. V dropped 5 bases and J dropped 3 bases, with 14 bases sitting between them. In nucleotides, the CDR3 is TGTGCCAGCAGCCCGCGGCAAGACTACTACGAGCAGTACTTC. It specifies CASSPRQDYYEQYF.

This clonotype was seen a handful of times. The chain couples TRBV18 to TRBJ1-4, with a possible D match to TRBD1 (6 bases). V gave up 3 bases and J gave up 3 bases, with 11 bases separating them. Germline CDR1 reads KGHSH; CDR2 reads LQKENI. The CDR3 length is 15 residues. The CDR3 region has the DNA TGTGCCAGCTCACCCGCACAGGGCTCTAATGAAAAACTGTTTTTT. Translating gives CASSPAQGSNEKLFF.

The chain carries TRBV20-1 and TRBJ2-3, with D hard to call. The CDR3 sequence is 17 residues long. Trimming shortened V by 0 bases and J by 6 bases, and 22 bases separated the two germline ends. CDR1 and CDR2 (germline): DFQATT, SNEGSKA (reference sequence). The CDR3 is CSARDFNEINNQDTQYF. As DNA, the CDR3 is TGCAGTGCTAGAGATTTCAACGAGATTAATAATCAGGATACGCAGTATTTT.

J is TRBJ1-5 and V is TRBV12-3 or TRBV12-4; tentatively, D is TRBD1 (5 bases). V dropped 4 bases and J dropped 2 bases, with 12 bases sitting between them. The CDR3 runs to 15 residues. The CDR3 loop reads CASSSGGGGNQPQHF. The CDR3 bases are TGTGCCAGCAGTTCGGGGGGGGGAGGCAATCAGCCCCAGCATTTT.

Many counts were recorded for this clonotype. The chain combines TRBV7-7 with TRBJ1-1, with D hard to call. The germline gives CDR1 SSHAT, CDR2 FNYEAQ (reference sequence). The germline V and J ends were trimmed by 5 bases and 0 bases, with 7 bases remaining between them. The CDR3 extends over 13 amino acids. In DNA form, the CDR3 reads TGTGCCAGCAGCCGCCGCTTGAACACTGAAGCTTTCTTT. Translating gives CASSRRLNTEAFF.